The sequence of this T cell receptor beta chain was determined in a study of T cells after yellow fever vaccination. Study context: Where fractions had low cell numbers, libraries were prepared from them with the SMART-Seq v4 Ultra Low Input RNA kit.

CDR1 is SQVTM and CDR2 is ANQGSEA in the germline V gene. The V end lost 0 bases, the J end lost 8 bases, and 10 bases lay between the germline ends. CDR3 length equals 12 residues. TCRdb passed the 5' RACE reads through MiXCR, listing each CDR3 protein once. Of 100,000 to 150,000 distinct CDR3 sequences listed, approximately 14% are singletons. This clonotype occurred a few times. Its antigen remains unidentified. Findings of the study overall: Post-booster repertoires contained most primary-vaccination clones again (approximately 95% CD4, about 90% CD8). A faster peak, day 5 versus 15, was reached by the weaker secondary response.

V usage is TRBV29-1 and J usage is TRBJ1-1; no firm D call. The sequence was obtained from a man between 18 and 29 years old who received the YFV17D yellow fever vaccine. The input for sequencing was CD8+ T cells sorted from PBMCs, taken 5 days after the yellow fever booster vaccination. CDR3 residues: CSVEDLGFEAFF. The CDR3 nucleotides are TGCAGCGTTGAAGATCTAGGGTTCGAAGCTTTCTTT.